This T cell receptor beta chain originates from a study of shared clonotypes between healthy human individuals. The wider study: Three plates each covered CD4 naive and memory; CD8 naive two, CD8 memory one.

Whole-study findings and limits: Among non-shared clonotypes, generation probabilities were lower than among those shared by all four donors.

Naive CD8 cells were CD45RO-negative, positively selected for CCR7, excluding terminally differentiated effector memory CD45RA+ cells. This table comes from immunoSEQ multiplex PCR, and its TCRdb copy is limited to in-frame clones, with some not included. Counted here are about 680,000 clones, 90% to 95% occurring once; the ten biggest clones make up 24%. V lost 5 bases to trimming and J lost 2 bases; unmatched junction nucleotides: 8. This CDR3 comprises 15 residues. Germline assignment: CDR1 SGHAT and CDR2 FQNNGV. On this clone: Its antigen is not identified.

The clonotype was recovered from a man under 40 in good health. This chain joins TRBV11-2 and TRBJ2-5; 7 bases are a match to TRBD2. The sample consisted of naive CD8+ T cells sorted from blood. CDR3 in DNA: TGTGCCAGCAGCGCCGCGCTAGCGGTACAAGAGACCCAGTACTTC. Its protein product is CASSAALAVQETQYF.